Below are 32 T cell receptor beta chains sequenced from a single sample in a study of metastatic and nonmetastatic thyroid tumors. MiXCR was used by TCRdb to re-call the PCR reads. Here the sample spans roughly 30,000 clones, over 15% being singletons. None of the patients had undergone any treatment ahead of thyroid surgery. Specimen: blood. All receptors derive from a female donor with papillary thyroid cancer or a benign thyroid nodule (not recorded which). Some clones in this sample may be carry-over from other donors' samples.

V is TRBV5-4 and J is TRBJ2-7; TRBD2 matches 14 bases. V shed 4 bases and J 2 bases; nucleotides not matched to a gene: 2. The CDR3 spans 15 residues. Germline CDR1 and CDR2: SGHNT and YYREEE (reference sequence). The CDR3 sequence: CASSGGLAGAYEQYF. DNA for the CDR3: TGTGCCAGCAGCGGGGGACTAGCGGGGGCCTACGAGCAGTACTTC. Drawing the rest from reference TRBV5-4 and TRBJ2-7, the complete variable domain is ETGVTQSPTHLIKTRGQQVTLRCSSQSGHNTVSWYQQALGQGPQFIFQYYREEENGRGNFPPRFSGLQFPNYSSELNVNALELDDSALYLCASSGGLAGAYEQYFGPGTRLTVT.

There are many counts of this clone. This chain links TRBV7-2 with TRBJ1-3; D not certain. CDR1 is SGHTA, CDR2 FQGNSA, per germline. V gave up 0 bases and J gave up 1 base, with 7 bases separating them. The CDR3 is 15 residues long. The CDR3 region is CASSLARVSGNTIYF. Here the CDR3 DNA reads TGTGCCAGCAGCTTAGCAAGGGTTTCTGGAAACACCATATATTTT.

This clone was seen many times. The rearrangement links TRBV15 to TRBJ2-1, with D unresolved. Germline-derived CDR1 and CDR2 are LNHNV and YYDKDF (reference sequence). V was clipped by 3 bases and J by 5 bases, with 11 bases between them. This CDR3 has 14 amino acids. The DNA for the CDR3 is TGTGCCACCAGCAGGGCACATAAGGACAATGAGCAGTTCTTC. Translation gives CATSRAHKDNEQFF. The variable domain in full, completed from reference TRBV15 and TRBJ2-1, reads DAMVIQNPRYQVTQFGKPVTLSCSQTLNHNVMYWYQQKSSQAPKLLFHYYDKDFNNEADTPDNFQSRRPNTSFCFLDIRSPGLGDTAMYLCATSRAHKDNEQFFGPGTRLTVL.

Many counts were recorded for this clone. CDR3 DNA sequence: TGTGCCAGCAGTGAATTCACCGGCACCGGGGAGCTGTTTTTT. Its protein product is CASSEFTGTGELFF. V usage is TRBV25-1 and J usage is TRBJ2-2; D is uncertain. This CDR3 is 14 amino acids long. V lost 1 base to trimming and J lost 4 bases, with 7 bases between them. Per germline, CDR1 MGHDK and CDR2 SYGVNS.

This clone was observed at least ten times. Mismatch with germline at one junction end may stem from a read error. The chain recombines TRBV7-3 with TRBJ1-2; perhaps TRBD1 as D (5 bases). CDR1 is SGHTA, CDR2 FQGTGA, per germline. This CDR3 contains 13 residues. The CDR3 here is CASSPAQGYGYAF. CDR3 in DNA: TGTGCCAGCAGTCCAGCCCAGGGTTATGGCTACGCCTTC.

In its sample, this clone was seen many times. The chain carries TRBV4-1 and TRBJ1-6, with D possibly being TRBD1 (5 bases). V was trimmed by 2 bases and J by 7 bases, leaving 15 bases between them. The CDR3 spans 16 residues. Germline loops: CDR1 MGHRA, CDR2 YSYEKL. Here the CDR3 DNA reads TGCGCCAGCAGCCAAACGACGAAAGCAGGGAATTCACCCCTCCACTTT. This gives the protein CASSQTTKAGNSPLHF.

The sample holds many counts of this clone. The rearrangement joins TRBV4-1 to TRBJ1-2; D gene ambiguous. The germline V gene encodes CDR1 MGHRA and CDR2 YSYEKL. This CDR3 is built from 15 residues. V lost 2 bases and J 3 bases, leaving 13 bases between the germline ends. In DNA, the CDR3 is TGCGCCAGCAGCCAATGGGATGGGTTAGACTATGGCTACACCTTC. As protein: CASSQWDGLDYGYTF.

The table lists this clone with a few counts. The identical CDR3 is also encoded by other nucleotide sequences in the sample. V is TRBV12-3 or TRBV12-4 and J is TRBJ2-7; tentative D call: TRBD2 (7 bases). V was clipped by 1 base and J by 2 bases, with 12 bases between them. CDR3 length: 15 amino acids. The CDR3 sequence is CASSLEGGGTYEQYF. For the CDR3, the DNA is TGTGCCAGCAGTTTAGAAGGGGGGGGGACCTACGAGCAGTACTTC.

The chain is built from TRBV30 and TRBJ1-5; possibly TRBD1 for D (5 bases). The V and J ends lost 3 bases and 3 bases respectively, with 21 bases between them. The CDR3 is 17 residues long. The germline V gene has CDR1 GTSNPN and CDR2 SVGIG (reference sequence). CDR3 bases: TGTGCCTGGAGCGCCACCCTGGGGGAGCGGAACAATCAGCCCCAGCATTTT. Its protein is CAWSATLGERNNQPQHF.

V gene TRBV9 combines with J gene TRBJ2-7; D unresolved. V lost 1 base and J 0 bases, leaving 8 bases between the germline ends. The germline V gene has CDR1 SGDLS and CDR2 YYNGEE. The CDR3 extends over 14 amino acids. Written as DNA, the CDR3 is TGTGCCAGCAGCGTATTCGGAGACTCCTACGAGCAGTACTTC. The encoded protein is CASSVFGDSYEQYF.

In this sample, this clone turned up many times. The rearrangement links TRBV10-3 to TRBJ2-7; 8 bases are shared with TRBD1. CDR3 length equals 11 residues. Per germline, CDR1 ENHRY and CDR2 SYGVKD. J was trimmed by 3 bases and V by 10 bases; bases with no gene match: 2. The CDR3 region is CANGQGYEQYF. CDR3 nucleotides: TGTGCCAACGGACAGGGCTACGAGCAGTACTTC.

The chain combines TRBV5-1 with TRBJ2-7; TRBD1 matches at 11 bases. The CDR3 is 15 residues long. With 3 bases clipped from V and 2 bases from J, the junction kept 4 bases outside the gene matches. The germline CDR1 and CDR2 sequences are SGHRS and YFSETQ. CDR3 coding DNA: TGCGCCAGCAGCTCTGGACAGGGGGCCACCTACGAGCAGTACTTC. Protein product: CASSSGQGATYEQYF.

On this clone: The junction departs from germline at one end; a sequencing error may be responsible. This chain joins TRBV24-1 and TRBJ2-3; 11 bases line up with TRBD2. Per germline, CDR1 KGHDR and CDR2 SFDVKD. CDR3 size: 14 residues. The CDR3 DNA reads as TGTGCCACCCATAGCGGGGGGGCCACAGATACTCAGGATTTT. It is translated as CATHSGGATDTQDF.

In nucleotides, the CDR3 is TGTGCCAGCATCCAGGGGGGACTGGGGAATTCACCCCTCCACTTT. This gives the protein CASIQGGLGNSPLHF. The J gene is TRBJ1-6, the V gene TRBV7-3; TRBD1 agrees at 7 bases. Germline V CDR1 and CDR2: SGHTA, FQGTGA. The V segment lost 7 bases and the J segment 7 bases; nucleotides outside the gene matches: 10. The length of the CDR3 is 15 residues.

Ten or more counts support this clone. CDR3 nucleotides: TGTGCCAGCAGTTCCATCCGACGATTAGCGCAGTATTTT. Residues: CASSSIRRLAQYF. V gene TRBV28 combines with J gene TRBJ2-3; no clear D. Trimming removed 4 bases from V and 10 bases from J, with 15 bases in between. There are 13 residues in the CDR3. Germline V gene sequence: CDR1 MDHEN, CDR2 SYDVKM.

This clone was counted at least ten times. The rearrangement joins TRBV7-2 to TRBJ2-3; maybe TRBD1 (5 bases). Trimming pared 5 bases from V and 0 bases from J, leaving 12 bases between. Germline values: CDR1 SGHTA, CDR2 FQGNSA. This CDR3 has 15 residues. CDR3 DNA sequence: TGTGCCAGCAGCCAAGGGGATTCTAGCACAGATACGCAGTATTTT. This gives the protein CASSQGDSSTDTQYF.

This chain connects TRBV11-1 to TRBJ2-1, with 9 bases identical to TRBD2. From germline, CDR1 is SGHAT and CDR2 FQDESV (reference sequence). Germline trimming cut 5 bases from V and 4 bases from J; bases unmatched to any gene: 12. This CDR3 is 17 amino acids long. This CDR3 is CASSPSSGVRGYNEQFF. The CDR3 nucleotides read TGTGCCAGCAGCCCTTCTAGCGGGGTGCGCGGGTACAATGAGCAGTTCTTC.

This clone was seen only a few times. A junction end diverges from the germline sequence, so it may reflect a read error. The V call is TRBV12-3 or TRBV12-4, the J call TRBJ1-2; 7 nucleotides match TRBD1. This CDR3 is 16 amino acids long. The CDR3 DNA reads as TGTGCCAGCAGTTGGACAGGTGGCGCCCCCCATTATGTCTACACCTTC. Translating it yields CASSWTGGAPHYVYTF.

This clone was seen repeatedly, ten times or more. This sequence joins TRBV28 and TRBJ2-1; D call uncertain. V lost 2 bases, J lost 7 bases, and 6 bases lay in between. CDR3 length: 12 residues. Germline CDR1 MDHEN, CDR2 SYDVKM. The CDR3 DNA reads TGTGCCAGCAGTTTAATTAGAAATGAGCAGTTCTTC. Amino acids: CASSLIRNEQFF.

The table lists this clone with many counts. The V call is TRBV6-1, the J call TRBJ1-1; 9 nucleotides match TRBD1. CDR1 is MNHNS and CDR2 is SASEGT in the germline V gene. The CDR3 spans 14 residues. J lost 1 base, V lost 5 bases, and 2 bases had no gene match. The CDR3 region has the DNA TGTGCCAGCAGTCAGGGACAGGGGAACACTGAAGCTTTCTTT. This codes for CASSQGQGNTEAFF.

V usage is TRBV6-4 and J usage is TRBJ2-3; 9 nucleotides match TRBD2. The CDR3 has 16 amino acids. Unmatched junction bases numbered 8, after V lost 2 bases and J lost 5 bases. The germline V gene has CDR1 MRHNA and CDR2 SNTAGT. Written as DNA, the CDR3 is TGTGCCAGCAGTGACCGGACTAGCGTTGGGAGAGATACGCAGTATTTT. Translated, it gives CASSDRTSVGRDTQYF.

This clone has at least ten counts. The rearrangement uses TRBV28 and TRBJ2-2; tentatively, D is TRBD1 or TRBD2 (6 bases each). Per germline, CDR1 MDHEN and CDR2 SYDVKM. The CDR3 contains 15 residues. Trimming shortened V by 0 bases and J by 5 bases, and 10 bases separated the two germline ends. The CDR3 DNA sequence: TGTGCCAGCAGTTTATGGGGGGGCAGGACCGGGGAGCTGTTTTTT. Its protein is CASSLWGGRTGELFF.

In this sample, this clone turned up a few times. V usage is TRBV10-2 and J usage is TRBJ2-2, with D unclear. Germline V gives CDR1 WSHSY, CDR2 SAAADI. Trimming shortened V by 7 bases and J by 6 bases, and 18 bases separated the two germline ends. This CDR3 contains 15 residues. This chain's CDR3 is CASTHSVSGSGELFF. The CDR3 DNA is TGCGCCAGCACTCACAGCGTTTCTGGCTCCGGGGAGCTGTTTTTT.

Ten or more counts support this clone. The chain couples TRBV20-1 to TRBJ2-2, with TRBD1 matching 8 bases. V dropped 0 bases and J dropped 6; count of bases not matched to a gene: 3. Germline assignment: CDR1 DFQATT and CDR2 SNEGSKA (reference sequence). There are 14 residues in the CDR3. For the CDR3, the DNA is TGCAGTGCTAGAGACAGGGGGCGGTCCGGGGAGCTGTTTTTT. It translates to CSARDRGRSGELFF.

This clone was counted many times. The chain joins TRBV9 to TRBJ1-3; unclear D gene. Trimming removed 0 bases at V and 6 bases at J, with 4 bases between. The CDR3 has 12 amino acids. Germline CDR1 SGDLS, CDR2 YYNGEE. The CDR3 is CASSVDENTIYF. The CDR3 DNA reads TGTGCCAGCAGCGTAGATGAAAACACCATATATTTT.

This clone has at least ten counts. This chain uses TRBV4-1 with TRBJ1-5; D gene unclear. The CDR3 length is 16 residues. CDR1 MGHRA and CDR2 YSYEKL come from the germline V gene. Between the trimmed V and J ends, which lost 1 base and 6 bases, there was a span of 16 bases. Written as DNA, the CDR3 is TGCGCCAGCAGCCAAGGGAGGTTGGGTTCCAGTCAGCCCCAGCATTTT. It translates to CASSQGRLGSSQPQHF.

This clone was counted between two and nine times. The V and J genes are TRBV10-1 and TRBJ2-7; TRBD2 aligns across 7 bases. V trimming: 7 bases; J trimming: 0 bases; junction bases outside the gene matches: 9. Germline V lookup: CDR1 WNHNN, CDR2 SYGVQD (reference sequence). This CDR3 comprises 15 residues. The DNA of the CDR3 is TGCGCCAGCATTGGAGTTGGGGGGGTCTCCTACGAGCAGTACTTC. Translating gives CASIGVGGVSYEQYF.

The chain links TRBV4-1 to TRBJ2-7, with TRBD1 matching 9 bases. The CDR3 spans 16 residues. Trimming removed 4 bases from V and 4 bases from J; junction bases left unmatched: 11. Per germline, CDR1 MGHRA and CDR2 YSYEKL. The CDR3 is CASSRGLGQGVYEQYF. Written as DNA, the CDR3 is TGCGCCAGCAGCCGCGGACTGGGACAGGGAGTATACGAGCAGTACTTC.

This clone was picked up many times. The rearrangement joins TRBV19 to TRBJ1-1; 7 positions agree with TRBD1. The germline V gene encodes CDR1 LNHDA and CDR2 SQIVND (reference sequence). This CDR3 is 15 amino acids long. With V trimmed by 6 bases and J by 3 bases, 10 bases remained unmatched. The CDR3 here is CASSPPGQRHTEAFF. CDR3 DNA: TGTGCCAGTAGCCCTCCGGGACAGAGACACACTGAAGCTTTCTTT.

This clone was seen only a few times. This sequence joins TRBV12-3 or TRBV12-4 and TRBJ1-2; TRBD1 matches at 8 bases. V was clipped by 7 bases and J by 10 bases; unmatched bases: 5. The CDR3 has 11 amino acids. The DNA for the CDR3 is TGTGCCAGCATGGACAGGGTCGTCTACACCTTC. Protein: CASMDRVVYTF.

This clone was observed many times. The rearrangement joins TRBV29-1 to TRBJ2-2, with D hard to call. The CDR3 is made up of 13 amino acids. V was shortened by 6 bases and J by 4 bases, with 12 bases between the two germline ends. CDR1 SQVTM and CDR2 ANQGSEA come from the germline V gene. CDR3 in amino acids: CSVGTVATGELFF. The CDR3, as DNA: TGCAGCGTCGGTACAGTTGCCACCGGGGAGCTGTTTTTT.

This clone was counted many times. This chain's CDR3 is CASSLYGGEAFF. For the CDR3, the DNA is TGTGCCAGCAGCCTGTACGGGGGGGAAGCTTTCTTT. The chain uses TRBV28 and TRBJ1-1; TRBD1 is a possible D gene (5 bases). Trimming stripped 6 bases from V and 8 bases from J, with 13 bases between. This CDR3 has 12 residues. Looked up from germline, CDR1 is MDHEN and CDR2 is SYDVKM.